This T cell receptor beta chain came from a study of T cells in Graves' hyperthyroidism and ophthalmopathy. Criteria for exclusion of patients were uncontrolled infection, other autoimmune disease, pregnancy or lactation. The CDR3 covers 17 residues. V was trimmed by 2 bases and J by 0 bases, leaving 16 bases between them. Germline V CDR1 and CDR2: MDHEN, SYDVKM. Amplified regions were TCR beta CDR3 sequences from RNA transcripts. HTBI primers were used for first-round RT-PCR of the TCR CDR3. MiXCR, applied by TCRdb to the multiplex PCR reads, yields one record per CDR3 protein. The table has about 520,000 distinct CDR3 sequences, approximately 25% seen once; the top ten hold around 11%. This clonotype occurred many times.

Sequences were obtained from blood. The TCR sequence derives from a woman aged 25 to 39 with Graves' ophthalmopathy. The rearrangement uses TRBV28 and TRBJ1-2; a weak D match, TRBD1 (5 bases). The CDR3: CASSLRDFPLANYGYTF. The DNA of the CDR3 is TGTGCCAGCAGTTTACGGGACTTCCCCCTGGCTAACTATGGCTACACCTTC.